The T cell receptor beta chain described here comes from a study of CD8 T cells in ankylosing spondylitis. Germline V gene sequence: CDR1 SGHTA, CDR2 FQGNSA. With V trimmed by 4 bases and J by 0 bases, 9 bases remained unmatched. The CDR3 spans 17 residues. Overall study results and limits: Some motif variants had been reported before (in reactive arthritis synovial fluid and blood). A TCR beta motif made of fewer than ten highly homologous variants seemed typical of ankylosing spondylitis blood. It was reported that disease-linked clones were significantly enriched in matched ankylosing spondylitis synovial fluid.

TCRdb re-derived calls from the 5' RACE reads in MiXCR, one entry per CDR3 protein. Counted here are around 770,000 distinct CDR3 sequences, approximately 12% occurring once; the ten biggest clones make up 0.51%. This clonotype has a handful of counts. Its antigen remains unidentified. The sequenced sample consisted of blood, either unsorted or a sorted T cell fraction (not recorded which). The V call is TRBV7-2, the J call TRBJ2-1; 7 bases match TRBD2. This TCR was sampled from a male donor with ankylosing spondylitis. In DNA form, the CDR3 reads TGTGCCAGCAGCTCTCCTTTAGCGGGCCCCTCCTACAATGAGCAGTTCTTC. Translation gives CASSSPLAGPSYNEQFF.